Listed here are 18 T cell receptor beta chains from one sample, sequenced in a study of radiotherapy plus CTLA-4 blockade in lung cancer. Sequenced by immunoSEQ multiplex PCR; TCRdb stores in-frame clones only, minus some. The sample has around 49,000 clones; approximately 85% are singletons. Sequencing used peripheral blood, obtained from a patient treated with radiotherapy plus ipilimumab. Source of these receptors: a human donor with non-small cell lung cancer whose response to radiotherapy plus ipilimumab could not be evaluated.

This clone has a handful of counts. CDR3 coding DNA: TGCAGTGCTGGGGACAGCTACGAGCAGTACTTC. Translation gives CSAGDSYEQYF. This chain uses TRBV20-1 with TRBJ2-5; TRBD1 aligns across 7 bases. The closer fit of TRBJ2-7 to the DNA end suggests the J call may be wrong. Per germline, CDR1 DFQATT and CDR2 SNEGSKA (reference sequence). The CDR3 extends over 11 amino acids.

This clone was seen just once. The chain links TRBV15 to TRBJ2-7, with 7 nucleotides matching TRBD2. V gave up 8 bases and J gave up 0 bases; unmatched junction bases: 4. The CDR3 is 13 amino acids. Germline V gene sequence: CDR1 LNHNV, CDR2 YYDKDF (reference sequence). The CDR3 region has the DNA TGTGCCACCGGGGAGGGTAGCTCCTACGAGCAGTACTTC. Translating gives CATGEGSSYEQYF.

The genes are TRBV2 and TRBJ1-1; D is unresolved. The CDR3 totals 14 residues. V shed 6 bases and J shed 0 bases, with 11 bases lying between them. The germline V gene encodes CDR1 SNHLY and CDR2 FYNNEI. The CDR3 bases are TGTGCCAGCAGCGCAGCACGGGTGAACACTGAAGCTTTCTTT. It is translated as CASSAARVNTEAFF.

This chain joins TRBV4-3 and TRBJ2-5; TRBD1 agrees at 8 bases. CDR1 and CDR2 (germline): LGHNA, YSLEER. Trimming took 1 base from V and 5 from J; bases not matched to a gene: 0. The CDR3 consists of 13 residues. For the CDR3, the DNA is TGCGCCAGCAGCCAAGGGACAGGGGAGACCCAGTACTTC. Translated: CASSQGTGETQYF.

The chain carries TRBV7-2 and TRBJ2-1, with D unclear. The CDR3 loop spans 13 amino acids. The germline V and J ends were trimmed by 2 bases and 7 bases, with 9 bases remaining between them. Germline V CDR1 and CDR2: SGHTA, FQGNSA. The CDR3 DNA is TGTGCCAGCAGCTTACCGGGTTGGAATGAGCAGTTCTTC. It specifies CASSLPGWNEQFF.

This chain connects TRBV28 to TRBJ2-7; 8 bases match TRBD1. Looked up from germline, CDR1 is MDHEN and CDR2 is SYDVKM. This CDR3 is built from 16 residues. V was pared by 2 bases and J by 4 bases, with 10 bases of the junction left unmatched. The DNA for the CDR3 is TGTGCCAGCAGTTTAATAGGACAGGGAAAATCATACGAGCAGTACTTC. It is translated as CASSLIGQGKSYEQYF.

The chain employs TRBV2 and TRBJ1-5; TRBD1 agrees at 9 bases. CDR1 is SNHLY and CDR2 is FYNNEI in the germline V gene. The CDR3 runs 17 residues. Trimming cost V 6 bases and J 2 bases; bases outside gene matches: 11. CDR3 amino acids: CASRIASGTGRNQPQHF. The CDR3 DNA is TGTGCCAGCAGGATAGCCTCCGGGACAGGGCGCAATCAGCCCCAGCATTTT.

The J gene is TRBJ2-6, the V gene TRBV4-3; 10 bases match TRBD2. The CDR3 contains 17 residues. The V gene end was trimmed by 8 bases and the J gene end by 3 bases; junction bases not matched to a gene: 10. Germline values: CDR1 LGHNA, CDR2 YSLEER. The CDR3 DNA sequence: TGCGCCAGCGGGCCTAGCGGGAGTGAAGGTGGGGCCAACGTCCTGACTTTC. Translation: CASGPSGSEGGANVLTF.

CDR3 sequence: CASSLALSVAGANVLTF. CDR3 sequence (DNA): TGTGCCAGCAGCTTAGCGCTTTCGGTAGCTGGGGCCAACGTCCTGACTTTC. The chain employs TRBV7-2 and TRBJ2-6, with D unclear. The ends were cut back, 0 bases at V and 2 bases at J, with 11 bases in the middle. This CDR3 spans 17 amino acids. Germline CDR1 SGHTA, CDR2 FQGNSA.

V and J are TRBV6-4 and TRBJ1-3, with D tentatively TRBD1 (6 bases). Germline lookup yields CDR1 MRHNA and CDR2 SNTAGT. V dropped 6 bases and J dropped 9 bases, with 15 bases sitting between them. This CDR3 is 13 amino acids long. The CDR3 sequence is CASRETGPGTIYF. CDR3 nucleotides: TGTGCCAGCAGAGAAACAGGGCCGGGCACCATATATTTT.

The chain employs TRBV7-2 and TRBJ2-1, with TRBD2 matching 8 bases. This CDR3 is built from 14 residues. V shed 3 bases and J 3 bases; nucleotides not matched to a gene: 1. CDR1 is SGHTA and CDR2 is FQGNSA in the germline V gene. The CDR3 reads CASSFTSGYNEQFF. The DNA of the CDR3 is TGTGCCAGCAGCTTTACTAGCGGCTACAATGAGCAGTTCTTC.

This sequence joins TRBV19 and TRBJ2-7; D perhaps matches TRBD1 (6 bases). Germline CDR1 and CDR2: LNHDA and SQIVND (reference sequence). CDR3 length: 15 residues. V lost 11 bases, J lost 4 bases, and 24 bases lay in between. This chain's CDR3 is CACSIQSDSRYEQYF. As DNA, the CDR3 is TGTGCCTGCTCTATTCAGTCGGACAGTAGGTACGAGCAGTACTTC. Complete variable domain (other parts from reference TRBV19 and TRBJ2-7): DGGITQSPKYLFRKEGQNVTLSCEQNLNHDAMYWYRQDPGQGLRLIYYSQIVNDFQKGDIAEGYSVSREKKESFPLTVTSAQKNPTAFYLCACSIQSDSRYEQYFGPGTRLTVT.

This chain connects TRBV11-2 to TRBJ2-7, with 8 bases that match TRBD1. Germline V gives CDR1 SGHAT, CDR2 FQNNGV. Germline trimming cut 4 bases from V and 5 bases from J; bases unmatched to any gene: 10. The CDR3 runs to 15 residues. The CDR3 sequence is CASSSIGQGDDEQYF. CDR3 bases: TGTGCCAGCAGCTCCATAGGACAGGGTGACGACGAGCAGTACTTC.

The CDR3 reads CASGQYSYEQYF. CDR3 DNA sequence: TGTGCCAGCGGACAGTACTCCTACGAGCAGTACTTC. The chain carries TRBV19 and TRBJ2-7, with D possibly matching TRBD1 (6 bases). This CDR3 contains 12 residues. The germline CDR1 and CDR2 sequences are LNHDA and SQIVND (reference sequence). V lost 9 bases, J lost 0 bases, and 9 bases lay in between.

The chain links TRBV29-1 to TRBJ1-2; D unresolved. Looked up from germline, CDR1 is SQVTM and CDR2 is ANQGSEA. The CDR3 has 11 residues. Trimming removed 5 bases at V and 3 bases at J, with 7 bases between. The CDR3 DNA reads as TGCAGCGTTCTACGGGACTATGGCTACACCTTC. It yields the protein CSVLRDYGYTF.

This chain links TRBV7-8 with TRBJ2-7; D might be TRBD2 (7 bases). CDR1 is SGHVS, CDR2 FQNEAQ, per germline. Trimming removed 3 bases at V and 0 bases at J, with 12 bases between. This CDR3 contains 15 residues. The CDR3, as DNA: TGTGCCAGCAGCTTCGAGGGGGGGAGCTCCTACGAGCAGTACTTC. Translation: CASSFEGGSSYEQYF.

The chain recombines TRBV19 with TRBJ1-5; 7 bases line up with TRBD1. V lost 3 bases to trimming and J lost 4 bases; unmatched junction nucleotides: 0. The CDR3 length is 13 residues. The germline V gene has CDR1 LNHDA and CDR2 SQIVND (reference sequence). In DNA, the CDR3 is TGTGCCAGTAGTATGGACAGGAATCAGCCCCAGCATTTT. Protein sequence: CASSMDRNQPQHF.

This clone was found once. The junction departs from the called germline gene at one end, perhaps through a read error. The chain carries TRBV7-7 and TRBJ2-3, with TRBD2 identical over 12 bases. The CDR3 covers 15 residues. Germline lookup yields CDR1 SSHAT and CDR2 FNYEAQ (reference sequence). The CDR3 sequence: CASSETSGSADTQYF. The CDR3 nucleotides are TGTGCTAGCAGCGAGACTAGCGGGAGCGCAGATACGCAGTATTTT.